This T cell receptor (beta chain) appears in the sequencing data of a study of persistence of HIV-infected CD4 T cells. Findings and caveats of the study: Antigen-responding cells were enriched for degenerate expanded CDR3beta sequences.

Sequencing used immunoSEQ version 4 in survey mode. TCRdb's copy holds only in-frame clones and misses some; the assay was immunoSEQ multiplex PCR. The table has 40,000 to 45,000 clones, around 92% seen once. A word on this clone: What it binds is unknown.

Germline-derived CDR1 and CDR2 are LNHDA and SQIVND (reference sequence). The CDR3 runs 12 residues. V dropped 7 bases and J dropped 0 bases, with 7 bases sitting between them. Nonspecific anti-CD3/anti-CD28 bead stimulation represents the broad CD4+ T cell repertoire. Sorting selected CD4+ T cells upregulating both CD40 ligand and CD69. Undetectable plasma HIV-1 RNA below 50 copies/mL lasted at least 4 years. Stimulated PBMCs had first been depleted of CD8+ T cells. The receptor comes from an adult man with HIV who was CMV-seropositive. The sample consisted of CD4+ T cells sorted from PBMCs after approximately 20-hour stimulation, taken from a patient who received antiretroviral therapy. This rearrangement joins TRBV19 to TRBJ2-7, with a possible D match to TRBD2 (5 bases). The CDR3 nucleotides read TGTGCCAGTAACGGGATCTCCTACGAGCAGTACTTC. It codes for CASNGISYEQYF.